Each of the 18 T cell receptor beta chains below was sequenced from the same sample in a study of shared clonotypes between healthy human individuals. TCRdb's table, derived via immunoSEQ multiplex PCR, lists solely in-frame clones and lacks some. In the table there are some 2.1 million clones, about 95% of which are singletons. Naive-designated CD8 cells lacked CD45RO, were positively enriched for CCR7, and omitted terminally differentiated effector memory CD45RA+ cells. The sequencing sample was made of naive CD8+ T cells sorted from blood. The receptors stem from a man aged 18 to 35 in good health.

The chain joins TRBV4-1 to TRBJ2-3, with TRBD1 matching over 7 bases. The V gene end was trimmed by 4 bases and the J gene end by 2 bases; junction bases not matched to a gene: 9. CDR1 MGHRA and CDR2 YSYEKL come from the germline V gene. The CDR3 spans 16 residues. In DNA form, the CDR3 reads TGCGCCAGCAGCCCTAGGACAGGTTCTATCACAGATACGCAGTATTTT. Its protein product is CASSPRTGSITDTQYF.

The genes are TRBV10-1 and TRBJ2-1, with TRBD1 matching 7 bases. The CDR3 is made up of 14 amino acids. Per the germline V gene, CDR1 is WNHNN and CDR2 is SYGVQD (reference sequence). J was trimmed by 8 bases and V by 3 bases; bases with no gene match: 7. This CDR3 is CASSDSTGNDEQFF. The CDR3 nucleotides are TGCGCCAGCAGTGACTCGACAGGGAACGATGAGCAGTTCTTC.

The rearrangement uses TRBV7-9 and TRBJ1-2; TRBD1 matches at 11 bases. V lost 4 bases to trimming and J lost 8 bases; unmatched junction nucleotides: 9. The length of the CDR3 is 15 residues. Per germline, CDR1 SEHNR and CDR2 FQNEAQ (reference sequence). In DNA form, the CDR3 reads TGTGCCAGCAGCTCGCCGGGACAGGGGGTTGGCGGCTACACCTTC. This codes for CASSSPGQGVGGYTF. The full variable domain, its missing parts supplied by reference TRBV7-9 and TRBJ1-2, is DTGVSQNPRHKITKRGQNVTFRCDPISEHNRLYWYRQTLGQGPEFLTYFQNEAQLEKSRLLSDRFSAERPKGSFSTLEIQRTEQGDSAMYLCASSSPGQGVGGYTFGSGTRLTVV.

This chain joins TRBV7-9 and TRBJ2-7; D possibly matches TRBD1 or TRBD2 (5 bases each). The V end lost 5 bases, the J end lost 2 bases, and 16 bases lay between the germline ends. CDR3 length: 15 amino acids. CDR1 and CDR2 from the germline V gene are SEHNR and FQNEAQ (reference sequence). CDR3 residues: CASSARDQAPYEQYF. The CDR3 DNA reads as TGTGCCAGCAGCGCCCGGGACCAAGCCCCCTACGAGCAGTACTTC.

The V gene is TRBV19, the J gene TRBJ2-4; 10 bases map to TRBD2. In germline, CDR1 is LNHDA, CDR2 SQIVND (reference sequence). The CDR3 extends over 18 amino acids. J gave up 9 bases and V 10 bases, and 24 bases lay outside the gene matches. This CDR3 is CATREEAASGSKSIIQYF. The CDR3 nucleotides read TGTGCCACCCGAGAGGAGGCGGCTAGCGGGAGCAAGAGTATCATTCAGTACTTC. Drawing the rest from reference TRBV19 and TRBJ2-4, the complete variable domain is DGGITQSPKYLFRKEGQNVTLSCEQNLNHDAMYWYRQDPGQGLRLIYYSQIVNDFQKGDIAEGYSVSREKKESFPLTVTSAQKNPTAFYLCATREEAASGSKSIIQYFGAGTRLSVL.

The V call is TRBV2, the J call TRBJ1-1; 11 nucleotides line up with TRBD1. CDR3 size: 14 residues. Germline V gives CDR1 SNHLY, CDR2 FYNNEI. J lost 7 bases, V lost 7 bases, and 8 bases had no gene match. DNA for the CDR3: TGTGCCAGCACCGGAATGGGGACAGGGGGTGAAGCTTTCTTT. This codes for CASTGMGTGGEAFF.

V is TRBV18 and J is TRBJ1-1, with D unresolved. V was trimmed by 3 bases and J by 4 bases, leaving 15 bases between them. Germline-derived CDR1 and CDR2 are KGHSH and LQKENI. This CDR3 is 15 amino acids long. CDR3 in DNA: TGTGCCAGCTCACCGCCAGAACGGGTTCTCACTGAAGCTTTCTTT. Protein: CASSPPERVLTEAFF.

The chain is built from TRBV28 and TRBJ1-1; D not resolved. The CDR3 totals 14 residues. Germline lookup yields CDR1 MDHEN and CDR2 SYDVKM. With 5 bases removed from V and 0 bases from J, the gap between germline ends came to 10 bases. The CDR3: CASSDTVMNTEAFF. The CDR3 nucleotides are TGTGCCAGCAGTGACACTGTAATGAACACTGAAGCTTTCTTT.

This chain uses TRBV13 with TRBJ2-7, with D perhaps TRBD2 (6 bases). V was cut by 3 bases and J by 4 bases, with 10 bases left in between. The V gene's germline CDR1 is PRHDT and CDR2 FYEKMQ (reference sequence). The CDR3 runs to 13 residues. The CDR3 DNA is TGTGCCAGCAGCTTGGGGACTCTTTACGAGCAGTACTTC. Translated: CASSLGTLYEQYF.

This chain uses TRBV7-9 with TRBJ2-1; tentatively, D is TRBD2 (5 bases). The CDR3 loop spans 13 amino acids. Germline assignment: CDR1 SEHNR and CDR2 FQNEAQ (reference sequence). Trimming removed 5 bases from V and 8 bases from J, with 13 bases in between. CDR3 protein: CASSNPSSDEQFF. The CDR3 DNA follows: TGTGCCAGCAGCAACCCTAGCAGTGATGAGCAGTTCTTC.

V usage is TRBV7-9 and J usage is TRBJ2-1; tentatively, D is TRBD2 (6 bases). Germline CDR1 reads SEHNR; CDR2 reads FQNEAQ (reference sequence). Trimming removed 1 base at V and 2 bases at J, with 9 bases between. The CDR3 contains 15 residues. CDR3 sequence: CASSLEASAYNEQFF. CDR3 DNA sequence: TGTGCCAGCAGCTTAGAGGCTAGCGCCTACAATGAGCAGTTCTTC.

This rearrangement joins TRBV18 to TRBJ2-7; D not certain. Trimming removed 2 bases at V and 2 bases at J, with 7 bases between. This CDR3 is built from 13 residues. Germline values: CDR1 KGHSH, CDR2 LQKENI. The CDR3 reads CASSPGATYEQYF. CDR3 bases: TGTGCCAGCTCACCAGGAGCTACCTACGAGCAGTACTTC.

In its sample, this clone was seen once. The chain is built from TRBV7-3 and TRBJ2-7; D is unresolved. V lost 5 bases and J lost 0, with 11 bases in between. Looked up from germline, CDR1 is SGHTA and CDR2 is FQGTGA. The CDR3 is 14 residues long. CDR3 sequence: CASSPDYYSYEQYF. In DNA, the CDR3 is TGTGCCAGCAGCCCGGATTATTACTCCTACGAGCAGTACTTC.

The V gene is TRBV29-1, the J gene TRBJ2-7, with 8 nucleotides matching TRBD2. The CDR3 totals 13 residues. The V and J ends lost 3 bases and 2 bases, in that order; junction bases with no gene match: 3. Germline V gene sequence: CDR1 SQVTM, CDR2 ANQGSEA. CDR3 nucleotides: TGCAGCGTTGAGACGGGACTAGCCTACGAGCAGTACTTC. Amino acids: CSVETGLAYEQYF.

The V and J genes are TRBV5-1 and TRBJ1-1; D is ambiguous. Looked up from germline, CDR1 is SGHRS and CDR2 is YFSETQ. The CDR3 has 16 residues. Deletions cut 1 base from V and 0 bases from J, with 13 bases between. The CDR3 is CASSLNFRRMNTEAFF. The CDR3 region has the DNA TGCGCCAGCAGCTTGAACTTTCGGAGAATGAACACTGAAGCTTTCTTT.

The genes are TRBV10-3 and TRBJ2-7; a weak D match, TRBD2 (6 bases). Trimming left V 6 bases short and J 0 bases short, with 21 bases between. There are 17 residues in the CDR3. Germline V gives CDR1 ENHRY, CDR2 SYGVKD. CDR3 loop: CAISVSGGALASYEQYF. The CDR3 DNA follows: TGTGCCATCAGCGTTAGCGGAGGGGCCCTTGCCTCCTACGAGCAGTACTTC.

The rearrangement joins TRBV7-9 to TRBJ1-1; the match to TRBD1 covers 12 bases. The germline V gene has CDR1 SEHNR and CDR2 FQNEAQ (reference sequence). This CDR3 has 17 residues. V lost 6 bases and J lost 5; bases outside the gene matches: 13. CDR3 bases: TGTGCCAGCAGTCACGGGGACAGGGGGCTAAGGGAAACTGAAGCTTTCTTT. Its translation is CASSHGDRGLRETEAFF.

This chain joins TRBV4-1 and TRBJ2-1, with 10 nucleotides matching TRBD2. From germline, CDR1 is MGHRA and CDR2 YSYEKL. The CDR3 spans 17 residues. V shed 4 bases and J 6 bases; nucleotides not matched to a gene: 12. The CDR3 loop reads CASSPWTGTSATNEQFF. As DNA, the CDR3 is TGCGCCAGCAGCCCTTGGACCGGGACTAGCGCAACCAATGAGCAGTTCTTC.